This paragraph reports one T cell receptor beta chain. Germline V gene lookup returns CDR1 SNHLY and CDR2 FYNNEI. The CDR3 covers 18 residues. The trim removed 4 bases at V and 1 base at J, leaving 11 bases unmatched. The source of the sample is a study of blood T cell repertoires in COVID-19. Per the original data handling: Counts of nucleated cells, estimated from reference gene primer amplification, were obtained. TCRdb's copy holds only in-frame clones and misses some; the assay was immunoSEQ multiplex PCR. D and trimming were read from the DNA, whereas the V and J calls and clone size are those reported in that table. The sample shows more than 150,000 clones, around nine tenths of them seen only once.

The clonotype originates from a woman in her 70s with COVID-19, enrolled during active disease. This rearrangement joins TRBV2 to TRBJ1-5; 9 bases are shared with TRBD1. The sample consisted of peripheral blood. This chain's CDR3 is CASSGTGVIFASNQPQHF. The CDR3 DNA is TGTGCCAGCAGTGGGACAGGGGTAATATTCGCAAGCAATCAGCCCCAGCATTTT.